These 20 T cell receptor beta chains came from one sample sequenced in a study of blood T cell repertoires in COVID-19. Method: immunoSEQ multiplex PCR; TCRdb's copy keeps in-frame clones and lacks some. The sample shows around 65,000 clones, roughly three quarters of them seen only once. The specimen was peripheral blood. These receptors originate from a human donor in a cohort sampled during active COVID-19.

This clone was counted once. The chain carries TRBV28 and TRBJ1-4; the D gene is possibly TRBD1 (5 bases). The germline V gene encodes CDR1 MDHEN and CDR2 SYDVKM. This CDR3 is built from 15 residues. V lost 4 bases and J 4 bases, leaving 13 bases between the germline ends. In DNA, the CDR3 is TGTGCCAGCAGTTACCAACCAGGGAATAATGAAAAACTGTTTTTT. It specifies CASSYQPGNNEKLFF. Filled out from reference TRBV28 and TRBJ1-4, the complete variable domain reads DVKVTQSSRYLVKRTGEKVFLECVQDMDHENMFWYRQDPGLGLRLIYFSYDVKMKEKGDIPEGYSVSREKKERFSLILESASTNQTSMYLCASSYQPGNNEKLFFGSGTQLSVL.

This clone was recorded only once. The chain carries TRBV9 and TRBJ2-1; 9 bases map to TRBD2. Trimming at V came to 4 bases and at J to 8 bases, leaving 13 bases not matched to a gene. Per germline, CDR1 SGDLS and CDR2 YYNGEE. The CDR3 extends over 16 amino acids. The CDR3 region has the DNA TGTGCCAGCAGCTCTAGATCGCGGGAGGGCCCCGATGAGCAGTTCTTC. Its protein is CASSSRSREGPDEQFF.

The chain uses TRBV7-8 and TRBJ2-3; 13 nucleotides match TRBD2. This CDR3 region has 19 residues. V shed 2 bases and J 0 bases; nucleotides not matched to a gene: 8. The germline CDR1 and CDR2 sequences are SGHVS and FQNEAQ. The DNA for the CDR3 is TGTGCCAGCAGCTTATTAGGGACTAGCGGGGCGAAGAGCACAGATACGCAGTATTTT. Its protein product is CASSLLGTSGAKSTDTQYF.

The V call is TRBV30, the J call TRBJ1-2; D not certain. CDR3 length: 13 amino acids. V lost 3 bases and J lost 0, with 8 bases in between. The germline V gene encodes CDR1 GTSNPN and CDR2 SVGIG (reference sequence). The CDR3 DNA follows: TGTGCCTGGAGGAGGGCTACTAACTATGGCTACACCTTC. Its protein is CAWRRATNYGYTF.

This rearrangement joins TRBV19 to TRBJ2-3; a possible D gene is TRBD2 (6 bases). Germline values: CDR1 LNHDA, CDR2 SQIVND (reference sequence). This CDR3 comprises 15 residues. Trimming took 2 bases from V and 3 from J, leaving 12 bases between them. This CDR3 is CASSIQAGWTDTQYF. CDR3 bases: TGTGCCAGTAGTATACAAGCGGGTTGGACAGATACGCAGTATTTT.

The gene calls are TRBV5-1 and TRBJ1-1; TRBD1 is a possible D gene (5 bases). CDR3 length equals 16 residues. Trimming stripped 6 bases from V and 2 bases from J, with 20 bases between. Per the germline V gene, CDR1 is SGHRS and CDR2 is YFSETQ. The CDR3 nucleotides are TGCGCCAGCAACCTCCACCCAGCGGGGGTAAACACTGAAGCTTTCTTT. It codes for CASNLHPAGVNTEAFF.

CDR3 DNA: TGTGCCAGCACTCCCCCTGAGCCAGATACGCAGTATTTT. This codes for CASTPPEPDTQYF. The gene calls are TRBV28 and TRBJ2-3; unclear D gene. The germline gives CDR1 MDHEN, CDR2 SYDVKM. There are 13 residues in the CDR3. Trimming pared 7 bases from V and 4 bases from J, leaving 12 bases between.

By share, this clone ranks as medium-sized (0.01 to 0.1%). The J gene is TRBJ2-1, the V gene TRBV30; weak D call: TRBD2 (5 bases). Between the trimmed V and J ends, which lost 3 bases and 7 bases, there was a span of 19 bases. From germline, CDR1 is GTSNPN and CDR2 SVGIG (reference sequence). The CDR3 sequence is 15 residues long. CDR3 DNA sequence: TGTGCCTGGAGCGCGGGCTTGGCTAGCAGGAATGAGCAGTTCTTC. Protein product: CAWSAGLASRNEQFF.

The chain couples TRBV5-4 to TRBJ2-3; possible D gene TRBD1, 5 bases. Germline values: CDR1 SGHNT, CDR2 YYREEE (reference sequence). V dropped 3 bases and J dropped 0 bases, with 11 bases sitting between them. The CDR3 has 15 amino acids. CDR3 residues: CASSYGHDSTDTQYF. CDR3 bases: TGTGCCAGCAGCTACGGACACGACAGCACAGATACGCAGTATTTT.

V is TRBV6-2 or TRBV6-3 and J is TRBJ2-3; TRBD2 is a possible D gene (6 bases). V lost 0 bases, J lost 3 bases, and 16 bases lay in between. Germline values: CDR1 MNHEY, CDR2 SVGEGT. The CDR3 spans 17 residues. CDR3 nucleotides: TGTGCCAGCAGTTACTCGGTGGAGGGCCTGGAAACAGATACGCAGTATTTT. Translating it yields CASSYSVEGLETDTQYF.

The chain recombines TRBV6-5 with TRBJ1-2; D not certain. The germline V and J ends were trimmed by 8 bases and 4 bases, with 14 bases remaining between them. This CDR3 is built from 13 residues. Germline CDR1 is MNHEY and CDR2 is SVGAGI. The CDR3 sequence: CASSEGSSYGYTF. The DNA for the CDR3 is TGTGCCAGCTCAGAGGGCTCCTCCTATGGCTACACCTTC.

DNA for the CDR3: TGTGCCACCAGTGCTAACAATGCTGGCAGCGACTTCTATGGCTACACCTTC. Amino acids: CATSANNAGSDFYGYTF. The chain couples TRBV24-1 to TRBJ1-2; D remains ambiguous. The germline gives CDR1 KGHDR, CDR2 SFDVKD. The CDR3 length is 17 residues. V was pared by 5 bases and J by 4 bases, with 22 bases between.

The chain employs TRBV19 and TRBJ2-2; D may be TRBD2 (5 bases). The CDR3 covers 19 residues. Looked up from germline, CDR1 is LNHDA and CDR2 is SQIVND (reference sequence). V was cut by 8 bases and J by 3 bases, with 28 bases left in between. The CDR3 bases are TGTGCCAGTGCTACGGGCTTTTTGCGGCCCCGGCGGGACACCGGGGAGCTGTTTTTT. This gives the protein CASATGFLRPRRDTGELFF.

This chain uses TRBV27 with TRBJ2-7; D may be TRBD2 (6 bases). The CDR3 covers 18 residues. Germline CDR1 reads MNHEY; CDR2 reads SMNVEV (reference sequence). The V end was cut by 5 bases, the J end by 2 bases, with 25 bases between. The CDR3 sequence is CASSPPTLSNGGTYEQYF. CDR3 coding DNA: TGTGCCAGCAGTCCTCCGACCCTCTCCAACGGAGGGACCTACGAGCAGTACTTC.

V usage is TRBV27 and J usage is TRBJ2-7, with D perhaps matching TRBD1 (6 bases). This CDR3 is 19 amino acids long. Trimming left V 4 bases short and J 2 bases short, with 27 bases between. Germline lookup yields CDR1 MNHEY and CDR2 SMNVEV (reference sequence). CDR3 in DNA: TGTGCCAGCAGTTCACTCAACCCTTCGACAGGATTTCACCCCTACGAGCAGTACTTC. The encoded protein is CASSSLNPSTGFHPYEQYF.

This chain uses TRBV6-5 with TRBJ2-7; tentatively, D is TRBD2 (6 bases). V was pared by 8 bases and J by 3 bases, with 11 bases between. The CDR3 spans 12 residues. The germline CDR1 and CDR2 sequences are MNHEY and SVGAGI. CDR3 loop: CASGRRLYEQYF. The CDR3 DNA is TGTGCCAGCGGGAGGCGCCTCTACGAGCAGTACTTC.

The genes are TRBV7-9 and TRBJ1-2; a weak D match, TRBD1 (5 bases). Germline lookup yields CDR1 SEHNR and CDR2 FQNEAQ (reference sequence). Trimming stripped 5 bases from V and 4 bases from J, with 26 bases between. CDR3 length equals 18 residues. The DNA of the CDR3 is TGTGCCAGCAGCCTTGTACTATCGACAGAGGATAGATCCTATGGCTACACCTTC. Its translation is CASSLVLSTEDRSYGYTF.

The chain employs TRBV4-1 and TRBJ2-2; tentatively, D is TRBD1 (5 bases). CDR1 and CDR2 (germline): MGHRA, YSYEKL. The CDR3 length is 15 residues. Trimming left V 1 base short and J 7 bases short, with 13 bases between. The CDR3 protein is CASSQVGQGRGELFF. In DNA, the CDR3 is TGCGCCAGCAGCCAAGTTGGTCAGGGTCGCGGGGAGCTGTTTTTT.

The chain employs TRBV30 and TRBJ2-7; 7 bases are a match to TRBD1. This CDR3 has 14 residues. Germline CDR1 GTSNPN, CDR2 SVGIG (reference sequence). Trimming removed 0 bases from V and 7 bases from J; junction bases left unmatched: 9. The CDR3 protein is CAWSVGTGVYEQYF. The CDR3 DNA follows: TGTGCCTGGAGTGTAGGTACAGGGGTATATGAGCAGTACTTC. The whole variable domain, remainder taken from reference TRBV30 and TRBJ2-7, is SQTIHQWPATLVQPVGSPLSLECTVEGTSNPNLYWYRQAAGRGLQLLFYSVGIGQISSEVPQNLSASRPQDRQFILSSKKLLLSDSGFYLCAWSVGTGVYEQYFGPGTRLTVT.

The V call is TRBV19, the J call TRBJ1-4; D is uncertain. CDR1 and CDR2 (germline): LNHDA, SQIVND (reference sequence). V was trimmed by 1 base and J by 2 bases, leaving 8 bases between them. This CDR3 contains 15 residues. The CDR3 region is CASSIAGATNEKLFF. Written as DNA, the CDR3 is TGTGCCAGTAGTATAGCGGGAGCCACTAATGAAAAACTGTTTTTT.